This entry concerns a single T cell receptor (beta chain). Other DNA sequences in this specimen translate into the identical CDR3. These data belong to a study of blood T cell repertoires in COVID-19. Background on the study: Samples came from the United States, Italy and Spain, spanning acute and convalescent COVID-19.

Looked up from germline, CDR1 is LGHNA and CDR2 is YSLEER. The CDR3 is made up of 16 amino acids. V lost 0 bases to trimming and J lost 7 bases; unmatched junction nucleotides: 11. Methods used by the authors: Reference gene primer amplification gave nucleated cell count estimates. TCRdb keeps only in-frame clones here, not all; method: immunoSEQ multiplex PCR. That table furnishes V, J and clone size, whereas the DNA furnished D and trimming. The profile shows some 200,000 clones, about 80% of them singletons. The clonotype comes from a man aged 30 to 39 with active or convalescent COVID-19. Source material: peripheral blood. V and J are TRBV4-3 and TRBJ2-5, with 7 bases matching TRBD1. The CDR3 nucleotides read TGCGCCAGCAGCCAAGATCCCCCAGGGGGAGCCGCGACCCAGTACTTC. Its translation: CASSQDPPGGAATQYF.